This TCR beta chain is drawn from a study of blood T cell repertoires in COVID-19. Sequenced by immunoSEQ multiplex PCR; TCRdb stores in-frame clones only, minus some. Of some 74,000 clones in the sample, approximately 88% were seen once. V was trimmed by 3 bases and J by 9 bases, leaving 12 bases between them. The length of the CDR3 is 13 residues. Germline lookup yields CDR1 LNHDA and CDR2 SQIVND (reference sequence). Sample: peripheral blood. This rearrangement joins TRBV19 to TRBJ2-1; D is perhaps TRBD1 (6 bases). The sequence came from a woman of 80 years or more with acute or convalescent COVID-19. The CDR3 sequence: CASSITGWFEQFF. The CDR3 DNA sequence: TGTGCCAGTAGTATTACAGGGTGGTTTGAGCAGTTCTTC.